This T cell receptor (beta chain) was sequenced for a study of cytomegalovirus exposure and HLA in healthy donors (TCRdb year 2017). Background for the entire study: An earlier analysis of several hundred of the donors reported more than 250 Gb of sequence data and 100 million to 130 million unique TCR beta sequences from roughly 200 million T cells. The number of donors typed differed by locus, with roughly 620-640 for A, B, C, DRB1 and DQB1, more than 500 for DQA1, about 610 for DPA1, and approximately 470 for DPB1. The study was designed to test whether signatures of past pathogen exposure could be identified by cataloging public T cell receptors. Donor age, sex, ethnicity and CMV serostatus were compiled together with the repertoire data. HLA typing covered class I and class II loci at four-digit resolution. Genome-wide SNP genotypes for about 55% of the roughly 670 donors were used in a later genetic analysis, which treated that subset as a discovery cohort. The later analysis used no new phenotypic data to find candidate immune exposures, relying instead on TCR beta sequences and their occurrence across donors. An early release covering over 500 HLA-typed donors comprised about 290 gigabases of sequencing data and tens of millions of unique TCR sequences. The study combined high-throughput TCR immunosequencing, statistical association of individual TCRs with disease status, and machine learning to predict cytomegalovirus infection status. An earlier analysis of fewer than 750 of the donors used high-throughput TCR beta sequencing to judge whether each TCR beta V gene segment behaved as functional or pseudogenic. Among about 400 genotyped donors of the cohort, an average of roughly 230,000 unique TCR beta nucleotide sequences was sequenced per donor, of which roughly 18% were non-productive. A separate validation cohort of approximately 120 different subjects was used in addition to the roughly 700-subject first cohort. A handful of DR-DQ haplotypes were handled as single units for association and clustering because linkage in the cohort was strong. All discovery cohort repertoires had been generated using a single sequencing platform. A later analysis re-examined previously published TCR beta repertoires from roughly 650 donors and added high-resolution HLA genotyping to investigate patterns of TCR occurrence. The study profiled the T cell repertoires of about 640 subjects by immunosequencing and related them to cytomegalovirus serostatus. The genetic ancestry cluster associated with self-reported Caucasian donors included about 84% of the roughly 400 genotyped donors. On the study overall, not on this receptor specifically: Because HLA typing was unavailable for some donors at each locus, only the typed subset was used in association tests. Immune exposure information for the cohort was limited to CMV serostatus. In vitro tests confirmed that a few of the cytomegalovirus-associated TCR beta chains recognize cytomegalovirus antigens. Presence/absence analyses assumed roughly uniform sequencing depth across donors, an assumption that may not hold. Most TCR sequences were observed very rarely across donors, whereas some public TCRs were present in many individuals. A later analysis reported that several top co-occurrence clusters appeared linked to parvovirus B19, influenza, CMV and Epstein-Barr virus. The 87-base-pair reads could not distinguish some IMGT-functional V segments, including TRBV6-2 and TRBV6-3, so those segments were excluded. This cohort had only TCR beta chains sequenced, and the lack of alpha or paired-chain data limited which features could be detected. When HLA alleles, especially DR and DQ, strongly co-occurred, attributing TCR associations to individual alleles was difficult. The sequencing pipeline was judged likely to have produced a cluster of highly shared sequence variants as a technical artifact. An earlier analysis of approximately 530 of the donors showed that most TCR beta V segments appeared in productive rearrangements either about 87% or about 30% of the time, which broadly matched IMGT annotations. A later analysis associated 16,951 TCR beta sequences with specific HLA alleles at a false discovery rate of 0.05. Correlated functional status among segregating V segments might be attributable to linkage disequilibrium, but an unknown experimental factor could not be ruled out. According to a later genetic analysis, donors in an Asian-associated ancestry cluster had fewer N-insertions in productive TCRs than the roughly 670-donor mean. Because counts were too low, seventeen rarely observed V segments, including chromosome 9 orphons, were excluded from the earlier analysis of fewer than 650 of the donors. A further reported finding was that TCR beta sequences accurately predicted the HLA-A and HLA-B alleles for most subjects in the first cohort. According to a later analysis, TCR association rates differed among HLA loci, with DRB1 alleles showing the most associated TCRs and HLA-C alleles showing the fewest. V-gene and J-gene trimming of TCR beta chains was associated with a missense DCLRE1C variant in a later genetic analysis, and the association was replicated in an independent cohort. The classifier was reported to diagnose cytomegalovirus status with high specificity and sensitivity in both the original and validation cohorts. In a later analysis, most CMV-associated TCR beta chains were found to appear HLA-restricted, with HLA associations seemingly driven largely by CMV exposure. The study listed 164 TCR beta chains as associated with cytomegalovirus. The authors suggested that the approach could potentially be generalized to other disease states and immunological phenotypes. In a later analysis, HLA-associated TCR beta chains were found to be more clonally expanded and to have lower generation probabilities than equally common non-associated chains.

Receptors were amplified or captured by the immunoSEQ multiplex PCR assay. For the multiplex PCR, a mixture combining 60 forward primers for TCR Vbeta segments and 13 reverse primers for TCR Jbeta segments was used. Amplification of the CDR3 region of rearranged TCR beta genes was performed with a multiplex PCR assay on genomic DNA. The Illumina HiSeq System was used to sequence the amplified TCR beta libraries as 87-base-pair reads. Processing in the source paper ran as follows. A later analysis counted approximately 76 million unique TCR beta chains across the 550 to 700 repertoires, and 9 million to 14 million of these chains were shared by at least two donors. Raw reads were error-corrected and collapsed into unique sequences by a nearest-neighbor algorithm in which closely related sequences were merged to remove PCR and sequencing errors. To assign V, D and J gene segments, CDR3 sequences were aligned to IMGT reference sequences. For a sequence to be retained, a match of at least six nucleotides was required to both a V gene segment and a J gene segment. Rearrangements were classified as productive when the CDR3 lacked stop codons and remained in frame with V and J, and all other rearrangements were classified as non-productive. Following IMGT convention, CDR3 was defined as the stretch from the second conserved V-encoded cysteine to the conserved J-encoded phenylalanine. In an earlier analysis of around 540 of the donors, sequences lacking an unambiguous match to a single V gene segment were excluded. An earlier analysis of almost 600 of the donors classified V segments as functional when productive rearrangements were above 56.7% and as segregating when the standard deviation between donors was above 5%. To diagnose cytomegalovirus status from the catalog of TCR beta chain sequences, a statistical classification framework was built. V and J gene assignment, in a later analysis, came from comparing TCR nucleotide sequences with IMGT/GENE-DB human TR gene sequences. The TCRdist pipeline was used in a later analysis to assign CDR3 sequences and most-parsimonious VDJ recombination scenarios. A later analysis defined each TCR beta chain by its CDR3 amino acid sequence plus V-gene family, and excluded reads lacking a unique V-gene family. To address suspected cross-contamination and a sequencing artifact, a later analysis removed roughly 640 highly shared, low-generation-probability nucleotide sequences. A later analysis calculated a clonal expansion index for each public chain from normalized within-repertoire ranks of inferred template counts. A later analysis computed generation probabilities with a VDJ recombination model fitted to out-of-frame rearrangements, and checked the results against IGoR. A later analysis scored TCR-TCR, TCR-HLA and TCR-CMV co-occurrence with hypergeometric tests, applying a repertoire-size bias correction to TCR pairs. False discovery rates were estimated in a later analysis by permuting HLA or CMV assignments 20 times. A later analysis grouped co-occurring TCRs with DBSCAN, adding TCRdist sequence similarity when clustering within HLA-allele-positive subsets. Repertoires with fewer than 30,000 or more than 120,000 public chains were left out of co-occurrence clustering, as were about 5 repertoires with anomalous nucleotide sharing. TCRdb carries this immuneACCESS record with in-frame sequences only. Its versions omit some clonotypes, under half of them owing to an unresolved V gene in the studies checked, with the rest unexplained. V, J and clone size reflect that table, while D and trimming were determined from the DNA. Within this sample are 200,000 to 250,000 clones, with about 82% of them counted one time only. Of the sample, roughly 3.1% is held by the ten largest clones.

This clone was seen only a few times. This receptor's antigen is unknown. Base qualities are missing; no much larger clone stands one base away. The cohort was made up of 666 healthy bone marrow donors. All cohort members were sampled while nominally healthy, although unrecorded immune exposures were likely present. The donor tested CMV seronegative and was one of the 352 seronegative cohort members. A peripheral blood sample was collected from each donor, and TCR beta sequencing was performed on peripheral blood mononuclear cells. Genomic DNA was extracted from the blood cell samples with the Qiagen DNeasy Blood Extraction Kit. Including the terminal cysteine and phenylalanine, the CDR3 comprises 15 residues. CDR3 DNA is the only sequence kept; it has 45 bases, read in frame from the first base.

The clonotype was recovered from a man aged 25 to 40 in good health and CMV-seronegative. The chain is encoded by TRBV12-2 joined to TRBJ2-7; the table's TRBD2 call for D was not verified on the DNA. TRBV12-2 is a pseudogene locus. Sequenced sample: PBMCs. Here the CDR3 is given as CASPQEGQGSYEQYF. The sequenced DNA is TGTGCAAGCCCCCAGGAGGGGCAGGGTTCCTACGAGCAGTACTTC.